Sequencing of this T cell receptor (beta chain) was carried out in a study of shared clonotypes between healthy human individuals. On the study more broadly: Two women and a few men aged 18 to 49 served as donors. Study-wide results and caveats: Rarefaction gave evidence that sorted-subset sequencing remained incomplete despite large depth.

To note about this clone: Its antigen remains unknown.

Every immunoSEQ plate was one replicate of a subset's evenly spread DNA. TCRdb's table, derived via immunoSEQ multiplex PCR, lists solely in-frame clones and lacks some. This table holds about 980,000 clones, roughly 72% found once. The CDR3 runs to 13 residues. The germline V gene encodes CDR1 SNHLY and CDR2 FYNNEI. V shed 6 bases and J shed 12 bases, with 21 bases lying between them. The sample taken for sequencing was memory CD4+ T cells sorted from blood. Sample subset: CD45RA-negative fraction. The clonotype was recovered from a man younger than 35 in good health. The chain combines TRBV2 with TRBJ2-7, with D possibly being TRBD1 or TRBD2 (5 bases each). CDR3 protein: CASSDLRLGTRYF. In DNA form, the CDR3 reads TGTGCCAGCAGCGACCTACGCCTTGGGACCAGGTACTTC.